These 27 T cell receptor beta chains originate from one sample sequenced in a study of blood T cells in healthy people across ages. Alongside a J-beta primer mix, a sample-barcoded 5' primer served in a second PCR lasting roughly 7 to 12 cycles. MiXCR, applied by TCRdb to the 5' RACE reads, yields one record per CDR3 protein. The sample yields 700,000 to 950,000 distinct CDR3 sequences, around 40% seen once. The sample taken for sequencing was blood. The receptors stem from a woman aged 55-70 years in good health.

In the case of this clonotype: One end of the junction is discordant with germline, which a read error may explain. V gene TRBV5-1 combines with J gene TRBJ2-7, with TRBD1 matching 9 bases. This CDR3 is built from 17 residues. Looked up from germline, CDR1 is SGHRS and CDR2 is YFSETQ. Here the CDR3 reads CAGSLAGTGHSSYEQYF. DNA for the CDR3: TGCGCCGGCAGCTTGGCCGGGACAGGGCATTCCTCCTACGAGCAGTACTTC.

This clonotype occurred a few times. The CDR3 sequence is CSVERLVTSGSPNEQFF. The CDR3 DNA sequence: TGCAGCGTTGAGAGGCTCGTGACTAGCGGGAGTCCCAATGAGCAGTTCTTC. The chain couples TRBV29-1 to TRBJ2-1, with 12 bases identical to TRBD2. The CDR3 spans 17 residues. Trimming took 3 bases from V and 6 from J; bases not matched to a gene: 12. Germline CDR1 is SQVTM and CDR2 is ANQGSEA.

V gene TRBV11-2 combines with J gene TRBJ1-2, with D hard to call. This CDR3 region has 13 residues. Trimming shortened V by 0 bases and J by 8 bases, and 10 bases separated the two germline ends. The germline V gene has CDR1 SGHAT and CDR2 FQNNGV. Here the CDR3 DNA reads TGTGCCAGCAGCTTAGATGGGATCGGGGGCTACACCTTC. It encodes CASSLDGIGGYTF.

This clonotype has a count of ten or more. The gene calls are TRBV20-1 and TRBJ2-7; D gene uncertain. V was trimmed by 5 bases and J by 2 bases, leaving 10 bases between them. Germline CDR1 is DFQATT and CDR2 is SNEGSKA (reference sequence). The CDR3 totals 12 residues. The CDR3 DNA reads TGCAGTGCTGGGCTAGACACCTACGAGCAGTACTTC. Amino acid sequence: CSAGLDTYEQYF.

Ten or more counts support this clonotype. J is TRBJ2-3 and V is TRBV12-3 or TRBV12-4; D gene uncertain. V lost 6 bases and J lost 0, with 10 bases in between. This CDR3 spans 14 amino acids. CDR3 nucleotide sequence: TGTGCCAGCAGGGAATTAAGGAGCACAGATACGCAGTATTTT. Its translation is CASRELRSTDTQYF.

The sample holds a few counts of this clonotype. The CDR3 loop reads CSARESDINTEAFF. The CDR3 region has the DNA TGCAGTGCTAGAGAATCAGACATCAACACTGAAGCTTTCTTT. The V gene is TRBV20-1, the J gene TRBJ1-1; D call uncertain. V dropped 0 bases and J dropped 2 bases, with 10 bases sitting between them. CDR3 length equals 14 residues. CDR1 and CDR2 from the germline V gene are DFQATT and SNEGSKA (reference sequence).

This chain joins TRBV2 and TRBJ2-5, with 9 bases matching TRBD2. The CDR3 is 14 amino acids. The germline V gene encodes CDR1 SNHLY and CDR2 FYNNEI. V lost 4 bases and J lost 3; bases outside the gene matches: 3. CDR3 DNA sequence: TGTGCCAGCAGTGGGACTAGCGCTGAAGAGACCCAGTACTTC. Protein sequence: CASSGTSAEETQYF.

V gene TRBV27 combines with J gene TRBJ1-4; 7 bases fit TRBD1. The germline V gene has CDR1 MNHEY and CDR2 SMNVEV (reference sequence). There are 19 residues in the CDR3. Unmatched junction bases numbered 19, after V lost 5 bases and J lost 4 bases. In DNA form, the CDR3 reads TGTGCCAGCAGTCTAACCCCCCGAATTTCCGGGACAGATAATGAAAAACTGTTTTTT. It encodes CASSLTPRISGTDNEKLFF.

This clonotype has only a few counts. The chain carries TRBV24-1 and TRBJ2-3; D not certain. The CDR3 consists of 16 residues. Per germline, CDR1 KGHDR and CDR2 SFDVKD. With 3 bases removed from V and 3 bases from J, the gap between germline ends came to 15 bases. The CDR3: CATSDPLRQETDTQYF. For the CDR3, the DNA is TGTGCCACCAGTGATCCGCTCCGGCAGGAAACAGATACGCAGTATTTT.

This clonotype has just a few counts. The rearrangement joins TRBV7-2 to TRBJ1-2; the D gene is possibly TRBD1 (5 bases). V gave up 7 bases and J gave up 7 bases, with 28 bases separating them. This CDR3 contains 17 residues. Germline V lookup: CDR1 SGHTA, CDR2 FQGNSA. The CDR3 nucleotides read TGTGCCAGCACCATAAAACGGGGCAGCTCCCTTGGTGGTGGCTACACCTTC. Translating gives CASTIKRGSSLGGGYTF. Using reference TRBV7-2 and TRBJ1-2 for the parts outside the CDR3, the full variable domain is GAGVSQSPSNKVTEKGKDVELRCDPISGHTALYWYRQSLGQGLEFLIYFQGNSAPDKSGLPSDRFSAERTGGSVSTLTIQRTQQEDSAVYLCASTIKRGSSLGGGYTFGSGTRLTVV.

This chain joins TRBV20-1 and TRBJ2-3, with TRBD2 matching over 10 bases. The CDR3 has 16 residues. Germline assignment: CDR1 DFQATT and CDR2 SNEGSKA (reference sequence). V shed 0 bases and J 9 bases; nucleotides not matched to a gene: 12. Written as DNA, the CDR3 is TGCAGTGCTAGAGAAGTCGGACTAGCGGCCGGGGGGACGCAGTATTTT. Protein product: CSAREVGLAAGGTQYF.

The CDR3 is CSASSGASSDTDTQYF. In nucleotides, the CDR3 is TGCAGTGCTAGCTCCGGCGCGTCGTCGGACACAGATACGCAGTATTTT. V and J are TRBV20-1 and TRBJ2-3; no reliable D call. There are 16 residues in the CDR3. The V and J ends lost 3 bases and 2 bases respectively, with 18 bases between them. Germline-derived CDR1 and CDR2 are DFQATT and SNEGSKA (reference sequence).

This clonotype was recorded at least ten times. This CDR3 is CSVAGTDKETQYF. CDR3 bases: TGCAGCGTTGCCGGGACGGACAAAGAGACCCAGTACTTC. The chain employs TRBV29-1 and TRBJ2-5; D is perhaps TRBD1 or TRBD2 (5 bases each). Looked up from germline, CDR1 is SQVTM and CDR2 is ANQGSEA. Trimming removed 4 bases from V and 3 bases from J, with 12 bases in between. CDR3 size: 13 residues.

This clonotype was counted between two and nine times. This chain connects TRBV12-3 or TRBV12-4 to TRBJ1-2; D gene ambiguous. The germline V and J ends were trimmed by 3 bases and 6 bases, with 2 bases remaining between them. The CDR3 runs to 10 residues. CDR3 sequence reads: CASSLDGYTF. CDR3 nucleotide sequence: TGTGCCAGCAGTTTGGATGGCTACACCTTC.

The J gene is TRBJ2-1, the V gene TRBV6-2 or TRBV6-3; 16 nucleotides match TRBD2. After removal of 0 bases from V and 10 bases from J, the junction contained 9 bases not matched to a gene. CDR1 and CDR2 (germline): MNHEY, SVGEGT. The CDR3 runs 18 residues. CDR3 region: CASSYSRGTSGRAMEQFF. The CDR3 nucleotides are TGTGCCAGCAGTTACTCCCGCGGGACTAGCGGGAGGGCAATGGAGCAGTTCTTC.

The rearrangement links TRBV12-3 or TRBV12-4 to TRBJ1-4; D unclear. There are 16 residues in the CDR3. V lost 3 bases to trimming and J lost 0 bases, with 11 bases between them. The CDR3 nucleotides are TGTGCCAGCAGTTTTCATGGTGGAGCAACTAATGAAAAACTGTTTTTT. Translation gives CASSFHGGATNEKLFF.

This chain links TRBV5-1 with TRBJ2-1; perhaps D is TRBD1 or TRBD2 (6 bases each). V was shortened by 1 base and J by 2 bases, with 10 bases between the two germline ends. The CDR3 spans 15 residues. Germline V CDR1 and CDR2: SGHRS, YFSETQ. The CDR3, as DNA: TGCGCCAGCAGCTTGCGGGGGCCGACCTACAATGAGCAGTTCTTC. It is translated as CASSLRGPTYNEQFF.

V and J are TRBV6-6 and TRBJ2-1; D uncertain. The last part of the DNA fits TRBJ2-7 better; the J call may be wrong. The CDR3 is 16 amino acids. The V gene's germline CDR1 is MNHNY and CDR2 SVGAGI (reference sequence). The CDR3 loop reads CASSYDSQPPYNEQYF. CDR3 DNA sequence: TGTGCCAGCAGTTACGATTCCCAACCTCCCTACAATGAGCAGTACTTC.

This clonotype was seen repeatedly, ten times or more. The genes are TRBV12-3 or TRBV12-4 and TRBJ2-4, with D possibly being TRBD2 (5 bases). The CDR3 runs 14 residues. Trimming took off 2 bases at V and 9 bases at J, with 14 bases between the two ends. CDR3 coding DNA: TGTGCCAGCAGTTTAACCCCCGGGGAAAGCATTCAGTACTTC. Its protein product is CASSLTPGESIQYF.

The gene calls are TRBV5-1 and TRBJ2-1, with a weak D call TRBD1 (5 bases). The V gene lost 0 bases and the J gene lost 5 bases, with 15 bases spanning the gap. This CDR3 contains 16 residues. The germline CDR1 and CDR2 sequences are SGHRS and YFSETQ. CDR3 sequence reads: CASSLVNQGTNNEQFF. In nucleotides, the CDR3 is TGCGCCAGCAGCTTGGTAAACCAGGGTACCAACAATGAGCAGTTCTTC.

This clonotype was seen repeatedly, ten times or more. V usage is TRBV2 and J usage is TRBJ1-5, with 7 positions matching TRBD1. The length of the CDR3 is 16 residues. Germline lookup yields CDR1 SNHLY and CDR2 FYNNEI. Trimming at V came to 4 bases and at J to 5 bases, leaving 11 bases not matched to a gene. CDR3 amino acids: CASSVLGQAGDQPQHF. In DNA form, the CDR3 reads TGTGCCAGCAGTGTCCTCGGACAGGCGGGCGATCAGCCCCAGCATTTT.

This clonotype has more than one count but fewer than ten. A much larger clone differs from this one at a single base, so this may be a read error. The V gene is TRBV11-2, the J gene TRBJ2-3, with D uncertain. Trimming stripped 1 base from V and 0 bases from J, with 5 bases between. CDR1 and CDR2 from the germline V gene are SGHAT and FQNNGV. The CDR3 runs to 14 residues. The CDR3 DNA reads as TGTGCCAGCAGCTTAGTGACTAGCACAGATACGCAGTATTTT. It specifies CASSLVTSTDTQYF.

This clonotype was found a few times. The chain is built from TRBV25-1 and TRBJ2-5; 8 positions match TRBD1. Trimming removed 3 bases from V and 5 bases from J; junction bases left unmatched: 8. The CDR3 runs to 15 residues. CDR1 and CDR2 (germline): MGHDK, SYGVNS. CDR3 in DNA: TGTGCCAGCAGTGATTCCCAGGGGGCAGGGGAGACCCAGTACTTC. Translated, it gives CASSDSQGAGETQYF.

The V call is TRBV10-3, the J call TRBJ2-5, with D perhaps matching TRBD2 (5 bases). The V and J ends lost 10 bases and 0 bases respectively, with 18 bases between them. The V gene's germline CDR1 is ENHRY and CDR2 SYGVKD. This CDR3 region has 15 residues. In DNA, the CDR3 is TGTGCCACTTTTCTGATGCGGGCTGACCAAGAGACCCAGTACTTC. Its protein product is CATFLMRADQETQYF.

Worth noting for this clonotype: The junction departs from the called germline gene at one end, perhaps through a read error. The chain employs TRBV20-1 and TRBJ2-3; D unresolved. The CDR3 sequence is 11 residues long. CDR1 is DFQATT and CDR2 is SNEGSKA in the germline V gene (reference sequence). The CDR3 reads CSARRTDTRYF. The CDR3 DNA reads TGCAGTGCCCGTAGAACAGATACGCGGTATTTT.

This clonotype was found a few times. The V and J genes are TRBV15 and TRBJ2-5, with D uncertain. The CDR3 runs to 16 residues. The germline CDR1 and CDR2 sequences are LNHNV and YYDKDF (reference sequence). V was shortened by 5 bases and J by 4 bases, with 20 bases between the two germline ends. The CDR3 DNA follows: TGTGCCACCAGCGGTATCGGACCCTTCGACCGAGAGACCCAGTACTTC. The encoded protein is CATSGIGPFDRETQYF. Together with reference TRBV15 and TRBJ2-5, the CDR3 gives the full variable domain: DAMVIQNPRYQVTQFGKPVTLSCSQTLNHNVMYWYQQKSSQAPKLLFHYYDKDFNNEADTPDNFQSRRPNTSFCFLDIRSPGLGDTAMYLCATSGIGPFDRETQYFGPGTRLLVL.

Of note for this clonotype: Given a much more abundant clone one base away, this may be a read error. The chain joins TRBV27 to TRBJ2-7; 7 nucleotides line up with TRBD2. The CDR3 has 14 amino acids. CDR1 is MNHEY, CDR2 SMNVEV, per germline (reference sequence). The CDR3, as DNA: TGTGTCAGCAGTCCCGGGACTATCCCCTACGAGCAGTACTTC. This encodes CVSSPGTIPYEQYF.